This record looks at one T cell receptor beta chain sequence and its context. The data originate from a study of T cell responses to AZD1222 COVID-19 vaccine. Libraries were prepared by immunoSEQ multiplex PCR; TCRdb keeps only in-frame clonotypes and omits some of them. The profile shows 150,000 or so clones, 89% of them singletons. The CDR3 length is 14 residues. Germline CDR1 MRHNA, CDR2 SNTAGT. Germline trimming cut 5 bases from V and 13 bases from J; bases unmatched to any gene: 13. The receptor's source is an adult in good health. The rearrangement links TRBV6-4 to TRBJ2-1, with 8 bases fitting TRBD2. The specimen was peripheral blood, collected on day 0 of AZD1222 vaccination. The CDR3 spells CASSRAGESKGQFF. In DNA form, the CDR3 reads TGTGCCAGCAGTAGAGCGGGGGAATCAAAGGGACAGTTCTTC.